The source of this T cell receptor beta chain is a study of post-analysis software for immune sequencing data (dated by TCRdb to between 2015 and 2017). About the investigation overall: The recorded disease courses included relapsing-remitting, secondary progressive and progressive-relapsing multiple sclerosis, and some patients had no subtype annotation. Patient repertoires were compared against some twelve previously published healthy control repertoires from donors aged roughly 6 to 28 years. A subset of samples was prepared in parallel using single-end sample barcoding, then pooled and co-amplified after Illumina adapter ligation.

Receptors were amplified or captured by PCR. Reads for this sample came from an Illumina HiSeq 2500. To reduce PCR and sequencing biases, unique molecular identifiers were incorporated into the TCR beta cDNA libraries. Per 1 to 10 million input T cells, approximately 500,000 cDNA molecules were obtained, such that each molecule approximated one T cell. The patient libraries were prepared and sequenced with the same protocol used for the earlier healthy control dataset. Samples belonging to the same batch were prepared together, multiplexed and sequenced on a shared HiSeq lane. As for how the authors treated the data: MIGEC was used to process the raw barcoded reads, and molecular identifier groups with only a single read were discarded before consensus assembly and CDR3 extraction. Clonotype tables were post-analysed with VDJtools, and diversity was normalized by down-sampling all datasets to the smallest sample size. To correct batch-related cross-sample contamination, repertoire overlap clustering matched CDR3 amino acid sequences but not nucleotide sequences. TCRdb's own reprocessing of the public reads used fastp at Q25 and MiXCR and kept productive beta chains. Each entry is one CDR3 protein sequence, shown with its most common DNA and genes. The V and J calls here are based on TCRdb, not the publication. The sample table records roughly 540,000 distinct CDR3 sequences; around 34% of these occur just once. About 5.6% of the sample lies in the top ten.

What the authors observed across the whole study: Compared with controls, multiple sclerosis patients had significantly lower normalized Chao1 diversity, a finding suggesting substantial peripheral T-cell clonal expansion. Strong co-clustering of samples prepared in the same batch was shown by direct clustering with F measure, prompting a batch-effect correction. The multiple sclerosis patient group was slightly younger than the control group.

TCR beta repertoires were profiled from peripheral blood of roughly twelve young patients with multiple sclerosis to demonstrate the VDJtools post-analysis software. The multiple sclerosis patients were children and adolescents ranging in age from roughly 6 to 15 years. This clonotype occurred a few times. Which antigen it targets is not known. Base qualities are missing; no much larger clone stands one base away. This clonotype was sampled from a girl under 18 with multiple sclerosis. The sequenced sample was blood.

For the CDR3, the sequence is CASRSDSRSAYTF. DNA sequence: TGTGCCAGCAGATCGGACAGCCGCAGTGCCTACACCTTC. The chain links TRBV6-2 or TRBV6-3 with TRBJ1-2, with TRBD1 as a weak D call on 6 bases. CDR1 is given as MNHEY and CDR2 as SVGEGT, both from the germline V gene. The CDR3, cysteine through phenylalanine, is 13 amino acids long. The read is trimmed to its CDR3 DNA, 39 bases read in frame from base 1. Cut back by 6 bases and 10 bases, the V and J ends lie 18 bases apart.